The 22 T cell receptor beta chains below were found in one sample sequenced in a study of response to subunit inactivated influenza vaccine. From the RT-PCR reads, TCRdb called clonotypes with MiXCR, one entry per CDR3 protein. Of over 400,000 distinct CDR3 sequences detected, over 10% appear once; the ten largest clones hold under 15%. Source: PBMCs from blood, taken more than 35 days after vaccination. These receptors all stem from a man aged 50-59 years who received an inactivated influenza vaccine.

This chain connects TRBV10-3 to TRBJ2-7; TRBD2 matches 10 bases. The germline CDR1 and CDR2 sequences are ENHRY and SYGVKD. J lost 9 bases, V lost 4 bases, and 6 bases had no gene match. The CDR3 runs 13 residues. The CDR3 sequence is CAISGTSGSGQYF. The CDR3 region has the DNA TGTGCCATCAGTGGGACTAGCGGTTCGGGGCAGTACTTC.

V and J are TRBV6-5 and TRBJ2-3; D is unclear. Germline V gene sequence: CDR1 MNHEY, CDR2 SVGAGI. The CDR3 spans 14 residues. The V end was cut by 1 base, the J end by 4 bases, with 9 bases between. DNA of the CDR3: TGTGCCAGCAGTTACTTCAGGACGGCAGATACGCAGTATTTT. As protein: CASSYFRTADTQYF.

V and J are TRBV28 and TRBJ2-5, with 9 bases fitting TRBD1. Germline CDR1 is MDHEN and CDR2 is SYDVKM. The J segment lost 3 bases and the V segment lost 6 bases, leaving 11 bases of the junction unmatched. The CDR3 totals 16 residues. The CDR3, as DNA: TGTGCCAGCAGCAAACCCCGGACAGGGGTTGAAGAGACCCAGTACTTC. This gives the protein CASSKPRTGVEETQYF.

This clonotype occurred a few times. CDR3: CSAKYVRGASTGELFF. The CDR3 bases are TGCAGTGCTAAATACGTAAGAGGGGCCTCCACCGGGGAGCTGTTTTTT. The V gene is TRBV20-1, the J gene TRBJ2-2; D may correspond to TRBD1 or TRBD2 (5 bases each). This CDR3 spans 16 amino acids. V gave up 4 bases and J gave up 4 bases, with 19 bases separating them. Germline CDR1 and CDR2: DFQATT and SNEGSKA (reference sequence).

There are many counts of this clonotype. V gene TRBV25-1 combines with J gene TRBJ1-2; no reliable D call. CDR1 is MGHDK, CDR2 SYGVNS, per germline. This CDR3 region has 14 residues. The ends were cut back, 3 bases at V and 4 bases at J, with 12 bases in the middle. CDR3 residues: CASSDLRTSYGYTF. The CDR3 DNA follows: TGTGCCAGCAGTGACCTGAGGACCAGCTATGGCTACACCTTC.

This clonotype was observed many times. The J gene is TRBJ2-7, the V gene TRBV5-1; TRBD2 agrees at 7 bases. V lost 4 bases and J lost 7; bases outside the gene matches: 5. CDR3 length: 12 amino acids. Germline V gene sequence: CDR1 SGHRS, CDR2 YFSETQ. CDR3 in amino acids: CASSRLGGEQYF. The CDR3 nucleotides are TGCGCCAGCAGCCGCCTCGGGGGGGAGCAGTACTTC. Full variable domain (missing parts from reference TRBV5-1 and TRBJ2-7): KAGVTQTPRYLIKTRGQQVTLSCSPISGHRSVSWYQQTPGQGLQFLFEYFSETQRNKGNFPGRFSGRQFSNSRSEMNVSTLELGDSALYLCASSRLGGEQYFGPGTRLTVT.

This clonotype occurred a few times. The V and J genes are TRBV6-5 and TRBJ1-1, with no clear D. V was shortened by 2 bases and J by 4 bases, with 8 bases between the two germline ends. The CDR3 extends over 13 amino acids. Germline loops: CDR1 MNHEY, CDR2 SVGAGI. The CDR3 DNA reads TGTGCCAGCAGTTACAACGAGGGCACTGAAGCTTTCTTT. It yields the protein CASSYNEGTEAFF.

The chain is built from TRBV14 and TRBJ2-2, with D maybe TRBD1 (5 bases). V dropped 4 bases and J dropped 2 bases, with 14 bases sitting between them. Germline V lookup: CDR1 SGHDN, CDR2 FVKESK. This CDR3 has 16 residues. CDR3 region: CASSPTGTINTGELFF. The CDR3 DNA is TGTGCCAGCAGCCCAACAGGAACGATCAACACCGGGGAGCTGTTTTTT.

The chain links TRBV20-1 to TRBJ2-7, with D possibly TRBD1 on 5 matching bases. Germline CDR1 and CDR2: DFQATT and SNEGSKA (reference sequence). The CDR3 covers 12 residues. Deletions cut 4 bases from V and 8 bases from J, with 15 bases between. In DNA form, the CDR3 reads TGCAGTGCTACCAAAGGGGCAGGCAAGCAGTACTTC. The encoded protein is CSATKGAGKQYF.

This clonotype was picked up many times. This chain connects TRBV5-1 to TRBJ2-3; D gene ambiguous. The V gene lost 1 base and the J gene lost 2 bases, with 14 bases spanning the gap. The CDR3 is 16 residues long. CDR1 and CDR2 (germline): SGHRS, YFSETQ. The CDR3 DNA reads TGCGCCAGCAGCTTGAGGACCGGACGCGCCACAGATACGCAGTATTTT. Its protein product is CASSLRTGRATDTQYF.

This chain links TRBV20-1 with TRBJ2-3, with 16 bases matching TRBD2. The V gene's germline CDR1 is DFQATT and CDR2 SNEGSKA (reference sequence). The V and J ends lost 3 bases and 4 bases, in that order; junction bases with no gene match: 10. The CDR3 runs to 18 residues. CDR3 residues: CSARSPGLAGGPPDTQYF. Written as DNA, the CDR3 is TGCAGTGCTAGGAGTCCGGGACTAGCGGGAGGGCCCCCAGATACGCAGTATTTT.

This clonotype was observed a few times. V gene TRBV5-6 combines with J gene TRBJ2-3; no definite D call. Germline lookup yields CDR1 SGHDT and CDR2 YYEEEE. This CDR3 spans 14 amino acids. V was pared by 5 bases and J by 1 base, with 11 bases between. In nucleotides, the CDR3 is TGTGCCAGCAGTTTTCCTTACGGCACAGATACGCAGTATTTT. This translates into CASSFPYGTDTQYF.

This clonotype has a count of ten or more. The V gene is TRBV12-3 or TRBV12-4, the J gene TRBJ1-4; perhaps TRBD1 as D (5 bases). This CDR3 region has 13 residues. V was pared by 6 bases and J by 13 bases, with 18 bases between. The CDR3 reads CASSPRAGGPLFF. CDR3 sequence (DNA): TGTGCCAGCAGCCCTAGAGCCGGGGGACCACTGTTTTTT.

The V call is TRBV30, the J call TRBJ1-2, with D unresolved. CDR3 size: 12 residues. Germline values: CDR1 GTSNPN, CDR2 SVGIG (reference sequence). The V end was cut by 0 bases, the J end by 5 bases, with 7 bases between. The CDR3 protein is CAWSVGPYGYTF. The CDR3 DNA reads as TGTGCCTGGAGTGTTGGCCCTTATGGCTACACCTTC.

This clonotype was counted at least ten times. The V call is TRBV12-3 or TRBV12-4, the J call TRBJ2-7; TRBD2 aligns across 10 bases. V was pared by 3 bases and J by 8 bases, with 7 bases of the junction left unmatched. The length of the CDR3 is 14 residues. CDR3 sequence (DNA): TGTGCCAGCAGTTTCCTAGCGGGGGCTATACAGCAGTACTTC. This gives the protein CASSFLAGAIQQYF.

V gene TRBV11-1 combines with J gene TRBJ1-1; TRBD1 matches 8 bases. This CDR3 comprises 18 residues. Germline lookup yields CDR1 SGHAT and CDR2 FQDESV (reference sequence). Trimming took 8 bases from V and 0 from J; bases not matched to a gene: 17. CDR3 region: CASGSLGQGGRMNTEAFF. As DNA, the CDR3 is TGTGCCAGCGGCAGCTTAGGACAGGGTGGAAGGATGAACACTGAAGCTTTCTTT.

This clonotype has at least ten counts. The chain recombines TRBV27 with TRBJ2-6; maybe TRBD1 (5 bases). The ends were cut back, 2 bases at V and 2 bases at J, with 13 bases in the middle. Germline V gene data show CDR1 as MNHEY and CDR2 as SMNVEV (reference sequence). There are 17 residues in the CDR3. This CDR3 reads CASSLKGIGAGANVLTF. Here the CDR3 DNA reads TGTGCCAGCAGTTTAAAGGGGATAGGGGCTGGGGCCAACGTCCTGACTTTC.

This clonotype was observed a handful of times. The genes are TRBV4-1 and TRBJ1-6, with D perhaps TRBD1 (5 bases). Germline CDR1 reads MGHRA; CDR2 reads YSYEKL. This CDR3 has 15 amino acids. Trimming shortened V by 5 bases and J by 10 bases, and 18 bases separated the two germline ends. The CDR3 loop is CASSGTGSPLSPLHF. As DNA, the CDR3 is TGCGCCAGCAGCGGCACAGGATCTCCTTTATCACCCCTCCACTTT.

This clonotype was counted many times. V gene TRBV7-3 combines with J gene TRBJ2-3, with D possibly matching TRBD2 (7 bases). CDR1 SGHTA and CDR2 FQGTGA come from the germline V gene. V was pared by 2 bases and J by 6 bases, with 9 bases between. The CDR3 has 13 amino acids. This CDR3 is CASSLGRGDTQYF. The CDR3, as DNA: TGTGCCAGCAGCTTAGGGAGGGGGGATACGCAGTATTTT.

This clonotype was counted between two and nine times. The chain is built from TRBV7-8 and TRBJ2-7; TRBD2 aligns across 7 bases. Germline assignment: CDR1 SGHVS and CDR2 FQNEAQ. The V and J ends lost 1 base and 3 bases, in that order; junction bases with no gene match: 9. The CDR3 contains 16 residues. The CDR3: CASSLGGGGLYYEQYF. CDR3 bases: TGTGCCAGCAGCTTAGGGGGCGGGGGTTTATACTACGAGCAGTACTTC.

The gene calls are TRBV20-1 and TRBJ2-2, with D possibly TRBD2 on 6 matching bases. Trimming cost V 3 bases and J 2 bases, with 13 bases left between them. The germline CDR1 and CDR2 sequences are DFQATT and SNEGSKA (reference sequence). The CDR3 is 15 amino acids. CDR3 sequence (DNA): TGCAGTGCTAGCGGCGCGGGATATAACACCGGGGAGCTGTTTTTT. Translation: CSASGAGYNTGELFF.

There are many counts of this clonotype. V is TRBV12-3 or TRBV12-4 and J is TRBJ2-7; 8 bases are shared with TRBD1. The CDR3 contains 14 residues. The junction had 10 bases not matched to a gene; V was cut back by 8 bases and J by 4 bases. The CDR3 is CASAPGQGFYEQYF. The DNA for the CDR3 is TGTGCCAGCGCCCCAGGACAGGGATTTTACGAGCAGTACTTC.